Shown below are 16 T cell receptor beta chains from a single sample sequenced in a study of CD8 T cells in ankylosing spondylitis. TCRdb recomputed calls from the 5' RACE reads with MiXCR, one row per CDR3 protein. The table records fewer than 250,000 distinct CDR3 sequences, over 9.5% of them present only once. Sequencing used blood, either unsorted or a sorted T cell fraction (not recorded which). The receptors were sampled from a male donor with ankylosing spondylitis or in good health (not recorded which).

This chain joins TRBV4-1 and TRBJ2-1, with D uncertain. V was trimmed by 2 bases and J by 7 bases, leaving 6 bases between them. This CDR3 comprises 12 residues. The germline V gene has CDR1 MGHRA and CDR2 YSYEKL. The CDR3 region is CASSQRANEQFF. The CDR3 nucleotides are TGCGCCAGCAGCCAACGAGCGAATGAGCAGTTCTTC.

This clonotype was seen at least ten times. The rearrangement links TRBV10-3 to TRBJ1-2; D not resolved. CDR1 is ENHRY, CDR2 SYGVKD, per germline. The CDR3 runs to 13 residues. Trimming removed 0 bases from V and 8 bases from J, with 10 bases in between. CDR3 protein: CAISESGGTGYTF. The CDR3 coding sequence is TGTGCCATCAGTGAGTCCGGAGGAACGGGCTACACCTTC.

Ten or more counts support this clonotype. The chain combines TRBV20-1 with TRBJ1-1; TRBD1 agrees at 11 bases. The CDR3 consists of 16 residues. Germline CDR1 DFQATT, CDR2 SNEGSKA (reference sequence). V was clipped by 4 bases and J by 0 bases; unmatched bases: 7. CDR3 protein: CSAKKGQGVLNTEAFF. CDR3 bases: TGCAGTGCTAAGAAGGGACAGGGGGTTCTGAACACTGAAGCTTTCTTT.

The sample holds many counts of this clonotype. This chain joins TRBV30 and TRBJ1-1, with D unclear. CDR3 size: 14 residues. Germline V gives CDR1 GTSNPN, CDR2 SVGIG (reference sequence). Trimming removed 5 bases at V and 1 base at J, with 14 bases between. CDR3 nucleotide sequence: TGTGCCTGGGTCGGCCCCAGGTGGAACACTGAAGCTTTCTTT. Its translation: CAWVGPRWNTEAFF.

CDR3 nucleotides: TGTGCCAGCAGCTACACCAGGTCGACGGGGGGAGCCGGGGAGCTGTTTTTT. Translating it yields CASSYTRSTGGAGELFF. The chain combines TRBV7-2 with TRBJ2-2; 7 nucleotides match TRBD2. Trimming at V came to 4 bases and at J to 6 bases, leaving 14 bases not matched to a gene. Germline V gene data show CDR1 as SGHTA and CDR2 as FQGNSA. This CDR3 has 17 amino acids.

On this clonotype itself: A much larger clone is a single base away; this may be a read error. This chain uses TRBV11-2 with TRBJ1-2; D is perhaps TRBD1 (6 bases). CDR3 length: 13 amino acids. Germline V lookup: CDR1 SGHAT, CDR2 FQNNGV. The CDR3 protein is CVSSPGGSYGYTF. The CDR3 DNA follows: TGTGTCAGCAGCCCTGGGGGCTCCTATGGCTACACCTTC.

The chain links TRBV5-1 to TRBJ2-2, with TRBD2 matching 14 bases. The CDR3 has 18 amino acids. Looked up from germline, CDR1 is SGHRS and CDR2 is YFSETQ. Trimming at V came to 4 bases and at J to 4 bases, leaving 9 bases not matched to a gene. This CDR3 is CASSRGLAGGRGTGELFF. In nucleotides, the CDR3 is TGCGCCAGCAGCCGAGGACTAGCGGGAGGAAGAGGCACCGGGGAGCTGTTTTTT.

At least ten counts were recorded for this clonotype. V usage is TRBV15 and J usage is TRBJ2-7, with 8 bases fitting TRBD1. CDR3 length: 18 residues. With 0 bases clipped from V and 2 bases from J, the junction kept 12 bases outside the gene matches. The germline gives CDR1 LNHNV, CDR2 YYDKDF (reference sequence). The chain's CDR3 is CATSRDLKGQVLTYEQYF. CDR3 nucleotides: TGTGCCACCAGCAGAGATCTTAAGGGACAGGTATTAACCTACGAGCAGTACTTC.

In this sample, this clonotype turned up many times. V usage is TRBV3-1 and J usage is TRBJ2-7; TRBD2 matches 7 bases. The CDR3 length is 16 residues. Germline V gene sequence: CDR1 LGHDT, CDR2 YNNKEL (reference sequence). V trimming: 1 base; J trimming: 1 base; junction bases outside the gene matches: 7. The CDR3 DNA reads as TGTGCCAGCAGCCAAGGGCCTAGCGGCTCTTCCTACGAGCAGTACTTC. This codes for CASSQGPSGSSYEQYF.

In regard to this clonotype: A much larger clone is a single base away; this may be a read error. The J gene is TRBJ2-3, the V gene TRBV18; D gene uncertain. CDR3 length: 17 residues. CDR1 and CDR2 from the germline V gene are KGHSH and LQKENI. The CDR3 spells CAGSPTLSRGPTDTQYF. Here the CDR3 DNA reads TGTGCCGGCTCACCAACTCTTAGCCGTGGCCCTACAGATACGCAGTATTTT.

This clonotype was recorded at least ten times. The chain combines TRBV20-1 with TRBJ2-2; unclear D gene. This CDR3 spans 14 amino acids. V shed 0 bases and J shed 1 base, with 6 bases lying between them. The germline V gene has CDR1 DFQATT and CDR2 SNEGSKA (reference sequence). The DNA for the CDR3 is TGCAGTGCTAGAGATCAGAGGAACACCGGGGAGCTGTTTTTT. Its protein product is CSARDQRNTGELFF.

Concerning this clonotype itself: A much larger clone is a single base away; this may be a read error. The V gene is TRBV3-1, the J gene TRBJ1-2; the D gene is possibly TRBD1 (6 bases). Germline CDR1 reads LGHDT; CDR2 reads YNNKEL (reference sequence). The CDR3 contains 12 residues. V lost 6 bases and J 3 bases, leaving 8 bases between the germline ends. The CDR3 spells CASRKGDYGYTF. The CDR3 nucleotides read TGTGCCAGCAGAAAGGGGGACTATGGCTACACCTTC.

The rearrangement uses TRBV11-3 and TRBJ2-2; D possibly matches TRBD1 or TRBD2 (6 bases each). The CDR3 has 13 amino acids. Germline loops: CDR1 SGHNT, CDR2 YENEEA. Between the trimmed V and J ends, which lost 5 bases and 7 bases, there was a span of 11 bases. DNA for the CDR3: TGTGCCAGCAGCCAAGGGGGGAACGGGGAGCTGTTTTTT. It codes for CASSQGGNGELFF.

Ten or more counts support this clonotype. The chain employs TRBV20-1 and TRBJ2-7; 10 bases match TRBD2. Losses at the gene ends were 1 base for V and 2 bases for J; bases not matched to a gene: 8. This CDR3 comprises 16 residues. Per the germline V gene, CDR1 is DFQATT and CDR2 is SNEGSKA (reference sequence). CDR3 DNA: TGCAGTGCTAGAGTCCTAGGACTAGCGGAGACCTACGAGCAGTACTTC. It codes for CSARVLGLAETYEQYF.

In this sample, this clonotype turned up once. The chain carries TRBV7-2 and TRBJ2-1, with D uncertain. The CDR3 has 14 amino acids. Germline V CDR1 and CDR2: SGHTA, FQGNSA. V shed 4 bases and J shed 7 bases, with 14 bases lying between them. CDR3 loop: CASSWRSRENEQFF. CDR3 DNA: TGTGCCAGCAGCTGGAGATCTAGGGAAAATGAGCAGTTCTTC.

This clonotype was seen a few times. The chain carries TRBV11-3 and TRBJ2-2; no definite D call. V was cut by 4 bases and J by 4 bases, with 13 bases left in between. Germline loops: CDR1 SGHNT, CDR2 YENEEA. CDR3 size: 15 residues. In DNA form, the CDR3 reads TGTGCCAGCAGCTCAAAAACCATGCGCACCGGGGAGCTGTTTTTT. The encoded protein is CASSSKTMRTGELFF.